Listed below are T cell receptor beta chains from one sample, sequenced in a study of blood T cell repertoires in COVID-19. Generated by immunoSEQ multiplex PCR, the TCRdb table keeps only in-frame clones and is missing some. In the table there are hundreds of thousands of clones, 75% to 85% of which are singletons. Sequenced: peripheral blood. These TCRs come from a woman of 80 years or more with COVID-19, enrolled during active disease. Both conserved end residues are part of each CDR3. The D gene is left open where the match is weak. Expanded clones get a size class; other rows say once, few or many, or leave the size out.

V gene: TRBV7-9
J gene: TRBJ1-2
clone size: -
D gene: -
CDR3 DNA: TGTGCCAGCAGCTTAACCAGGGTTGGGGGCTACACCTTC
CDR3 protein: CASSLTRVGGYTF

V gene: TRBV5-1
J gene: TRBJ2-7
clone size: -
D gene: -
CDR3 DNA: TGCGCCAGCAGCCACACACAGGGCCCCCTCTACGAGCAGTACTTC
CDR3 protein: CASSHTQGPLYEQYF

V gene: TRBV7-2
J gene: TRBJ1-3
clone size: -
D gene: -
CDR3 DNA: TGTGCCAGCAGCTTTGGACAGCCTGGAAACACCATATATTTT
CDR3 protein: CASSFGQPGNTIYF

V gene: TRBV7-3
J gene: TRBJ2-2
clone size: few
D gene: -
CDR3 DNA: TGTGCCAGCAGCTCCTCACTCCAGGCCGGGGAGCTGTTTTTT
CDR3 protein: CASSSSLQAGELFF

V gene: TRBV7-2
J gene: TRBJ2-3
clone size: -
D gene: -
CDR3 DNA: TGTGCCAGCACTCCTCGGGGGAGGGGACAAGATACGCAGTATTTT
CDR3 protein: CASTPRGRGQDTQYF

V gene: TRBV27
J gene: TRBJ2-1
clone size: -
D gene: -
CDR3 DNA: TGTGCCAGCAGTTTATCCACAGTGTCCTTCAATGAGCAGTTCTTC
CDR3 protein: CASSLSTVSFNEQFF

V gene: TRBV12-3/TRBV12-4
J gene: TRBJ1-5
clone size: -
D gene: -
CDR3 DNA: TGTGCCACTTCAAGGGGGTTGAGTCAGCCCCAGCATTTT
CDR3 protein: CATSRGLSQPQHF

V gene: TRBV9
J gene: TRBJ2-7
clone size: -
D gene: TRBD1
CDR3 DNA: TGTGCCAGCAGCCCCCGGACAGGGGGCGGCGAGCAGTACTTC
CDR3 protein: CASSPRTGGGEQYF

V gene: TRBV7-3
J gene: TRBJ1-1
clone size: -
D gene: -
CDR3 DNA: TGTGCCAGCAGCTTAAGAATTCACCAGCGGGACACTGAAGCTTTCTTT
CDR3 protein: CASSLRIHQRDTEAFF

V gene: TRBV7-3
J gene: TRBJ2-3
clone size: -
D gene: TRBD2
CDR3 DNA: TGTGCCAGCAGCTACTTAGCGGGGGGGATACTAGATACGCAGTATTTT
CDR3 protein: CASSYLAGGILDTQYF

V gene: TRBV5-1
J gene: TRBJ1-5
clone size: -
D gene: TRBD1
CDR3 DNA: TGCGCCAGCAGCCTGGGAGGGACAGGGGTTCAGCCCCAGCATTTT
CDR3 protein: CASSLGGTGVQPQHF

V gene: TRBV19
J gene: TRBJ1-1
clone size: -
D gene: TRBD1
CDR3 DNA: TGTGCCAGTAGTTCACTACAGGGGCTAGGAACCACTGAAGCTTTCTTT
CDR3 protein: CASSSLQGLGTTEAFF

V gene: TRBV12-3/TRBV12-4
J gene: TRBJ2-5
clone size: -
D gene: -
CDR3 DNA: TGTGCCAGCAGCACCGGGACACGAGAGACCCAGTACTTC
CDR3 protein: CASSTGTRETQYF

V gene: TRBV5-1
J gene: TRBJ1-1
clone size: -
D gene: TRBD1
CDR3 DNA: TGCGCCAGCAGCTTGGGAGGGACAGGGGGCATCACTGAAGCTTTCTTT
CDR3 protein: CASSLGGTGGITEAFF

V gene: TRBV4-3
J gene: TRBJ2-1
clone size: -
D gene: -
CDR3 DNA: TGCGCCAGCAGCCAAGATTCGAGGGATGCCCTGCCCTACAATGAGCAGTTCTTC
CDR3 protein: CASSQDSRDALPYNEQFF

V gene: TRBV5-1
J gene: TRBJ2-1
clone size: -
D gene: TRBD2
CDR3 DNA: TGCGCCAGCAGCTTAAGTAGCGGGGGCCCCCATGAGCAGTTCTTC
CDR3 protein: CASSLSSGGPHEQFF

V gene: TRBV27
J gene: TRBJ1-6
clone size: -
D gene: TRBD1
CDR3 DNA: TGTGCCAGCAGTTTAAGAGGGGGCCTATCCTATAATTCACCCCTCCACTTT
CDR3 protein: CASSLRGGLSYNSPLHF

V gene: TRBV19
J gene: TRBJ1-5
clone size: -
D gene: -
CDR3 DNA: TGTGCCAGTACCACCACAGGGTTCCAGCCCCAGCATTTT
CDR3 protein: CASTTTGFQPQHF

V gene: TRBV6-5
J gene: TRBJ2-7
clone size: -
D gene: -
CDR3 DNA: TGTGCCAGCAGTTTGACTAGATCCTACGAGCAGTACTTC
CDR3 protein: CASSLTRSYEQYF

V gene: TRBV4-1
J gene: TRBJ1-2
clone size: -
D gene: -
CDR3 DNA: TGCGCCAGCAGCCAAGATTGGACAAGACAGTCATGGGGCTACACCTTC
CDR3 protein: CASSQDWTRQSWGYTF

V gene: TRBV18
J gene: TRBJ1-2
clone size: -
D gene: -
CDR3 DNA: TGTGCCAGCTCACCCGGTTGGGGCTACACCTTT
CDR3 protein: CASSPGWGYTF

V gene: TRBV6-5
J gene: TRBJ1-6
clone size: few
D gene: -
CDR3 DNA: TGTGCCAGCACTTTTGACCCCCTACAGTCACCCCTCCACTTT
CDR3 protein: CASTFDPLQSPLHF

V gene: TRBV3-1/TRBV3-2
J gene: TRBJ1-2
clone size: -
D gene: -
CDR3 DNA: TGTGCCAGCAGCCAAGTAGGTCCCACTACTCACTATGGCTACACCTTC
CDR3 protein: CASSQVGPTTHYGYTF

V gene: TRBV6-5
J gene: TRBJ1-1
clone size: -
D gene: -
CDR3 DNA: TGTGCCAGCAGCCGATCCTCAGGGAACACTGAAGCTTTCTTT
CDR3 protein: CASSRSSGNTEAFF

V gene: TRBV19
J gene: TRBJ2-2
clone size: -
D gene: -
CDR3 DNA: TGTGCCAGTTTGGGACTTCAGAACACCGGGGAGCTGTTTTTT
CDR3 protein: CASLGLQNTGELFF

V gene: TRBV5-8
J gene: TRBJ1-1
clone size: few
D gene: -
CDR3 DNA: TGTGCCAGCAGCTTGGGGTGGGGGGATAACACTGAAGCTTTCTTT
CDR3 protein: CASSLGWGDNTEAFF

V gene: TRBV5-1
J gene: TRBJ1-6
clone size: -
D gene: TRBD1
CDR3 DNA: TGCGCCAGCAGCTCGGACAGGGGGCACTCACCCCTCCACTTT
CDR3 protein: CASSSDRGHSPLHF

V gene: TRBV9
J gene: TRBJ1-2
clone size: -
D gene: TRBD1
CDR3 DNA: TGTGCCAGCAGCGTAGGCGGGACAGGAGTAAACTATGGCTACACCTTC
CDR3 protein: CASSVGGTGVNYGYTF

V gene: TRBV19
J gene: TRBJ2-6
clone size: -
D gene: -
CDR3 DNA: TGTGCCAGTAGTACCTACTCCAAGGCCCTAGGCTCTGGGGCCAACGTCCTGACTTTC
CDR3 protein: CASSTYSKALGSGANVLTF

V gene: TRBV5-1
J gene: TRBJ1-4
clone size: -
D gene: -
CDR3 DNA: TGCGCCAGCAGCCTGGAAGGAGCAACTAATGAAAAACTGTTTTTT
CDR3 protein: CASSLEGATNEKLFF

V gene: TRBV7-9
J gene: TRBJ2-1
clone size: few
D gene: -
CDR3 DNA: TGTGCCAGCCAACTGGGCAGGTCTAATGAGCAGTTCTTC
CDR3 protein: CASQLGRSNEQFF

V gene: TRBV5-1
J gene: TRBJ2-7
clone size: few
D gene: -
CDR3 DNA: TGCGCCAGCAGCTTGGATCTGGGGGCGAGAGACGAGCAGTACTTC
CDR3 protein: CASSLDLGARDEQYF

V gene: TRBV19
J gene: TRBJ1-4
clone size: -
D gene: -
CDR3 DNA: TGTGCCAGTACTCGAGGCCAGCTCTTTAATGAAAAACTGTTTTTT
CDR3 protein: CASTRGQLFNEKLFF

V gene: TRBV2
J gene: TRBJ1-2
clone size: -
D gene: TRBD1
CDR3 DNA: TGTGCCAGCAGTGGGGGACAGGGGCTTGGCTACACCTTC
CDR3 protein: CASSGGQGLGYTF

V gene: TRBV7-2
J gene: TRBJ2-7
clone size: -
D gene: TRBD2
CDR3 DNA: TGTGCCAGCAGCTCCTCGGGACTAGCGTCCTACGAGCAGTACTTC
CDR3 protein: CASSSSGLASYEQYF

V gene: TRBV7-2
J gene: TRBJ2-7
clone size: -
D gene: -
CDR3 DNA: TGTGCCAGCAGCTCCCCGGCGGGTGCCTACGAGCAGTACTTC
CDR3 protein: CASSSPAGAYEQYF

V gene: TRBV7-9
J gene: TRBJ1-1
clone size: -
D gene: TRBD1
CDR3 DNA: TGTGCCAGCAGCTTTGGGACAGGGGGCACTGAAGCTTTCTTT
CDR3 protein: CASSFGTGGTEAFF

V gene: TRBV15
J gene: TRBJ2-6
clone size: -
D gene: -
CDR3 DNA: TGTGCCACCAGCAGAGTCAGGGCAGGGCTAGCTGGGGCCAACGTCCTGACTTTC
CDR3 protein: CATSRVRAGLAGANVLTF

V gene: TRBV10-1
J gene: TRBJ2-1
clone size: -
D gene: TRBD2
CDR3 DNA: TGCGCCAGCAGTGAGTCGAGGCTAGCGGGGGAAAATGAGCAGTTCTTC
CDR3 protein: CASSESRLAGENEQFF

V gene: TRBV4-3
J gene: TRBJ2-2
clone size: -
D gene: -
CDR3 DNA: TGCGCCAGCAGCCGACATAGCGCAGCGAACACCGGGGAGCTGTTTTTT
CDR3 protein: CASSRHSAANTGELFF

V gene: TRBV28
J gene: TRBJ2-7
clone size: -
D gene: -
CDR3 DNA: TGTGCCAGCAGGAGTGGGACACTCAACGAGCAGTACTTC
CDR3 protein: CASRSGTLNEQYF

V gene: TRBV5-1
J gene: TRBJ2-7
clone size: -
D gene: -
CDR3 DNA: TGCGCCAGCAGCTGGAGGTTGGACAGATCCACCTACGAGCAGTACTTC
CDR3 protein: CASSWRLDRSTYEQYF

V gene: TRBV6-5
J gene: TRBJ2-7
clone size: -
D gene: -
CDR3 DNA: TGTGCCAGCAGGTCCAGGGACACCACCTACGAGCAGTACTTC
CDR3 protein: CASRSRDTTYEQYF

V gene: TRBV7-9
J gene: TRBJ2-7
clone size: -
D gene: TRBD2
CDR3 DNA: TGTGCCAGCAGCTTCGAGCGGGGGTACGAGCAGTACTTC
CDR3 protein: CASSFERGYEQYF

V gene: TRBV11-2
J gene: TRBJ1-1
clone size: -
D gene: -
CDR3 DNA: TGTGCCAGCAGCCCGATAAGGGGATTGAACACTGAAGCTTTCTTT
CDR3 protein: CASSPIRGLNTEAFF

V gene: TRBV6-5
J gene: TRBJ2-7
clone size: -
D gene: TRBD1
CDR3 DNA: TGTGCCAGCAGCGACAGGGGGCGCCCCTACGAGCAGTACTTC
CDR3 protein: CASSDRGRPYEQYF

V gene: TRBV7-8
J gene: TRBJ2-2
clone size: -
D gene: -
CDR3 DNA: TGTGCCAGCAGCACCTTTACTTCGAACACCGGGGAGCTGTTTTTT
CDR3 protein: CASSTFTSNTGELFF

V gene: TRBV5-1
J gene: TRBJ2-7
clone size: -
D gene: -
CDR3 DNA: TGCGCCAGCAGCCTGGAAGGGGCAGGGCCCGCCGAGCAGTACTTC
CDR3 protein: CASSLEGAGPAEQYF